This is a list of T cell receptor beta chains from one sample in a study of early T cells in non-severe SARS-CoV-2 infection. TCRdb reanalysed the 5' RACE reads using MiXCR and keeps one entry per CDR3 protein. The data hold tens of thousands of distinct CDR3 sequences, with about a tenth observed a single time. The sequencing input was whole blood. These receptors came from an adult who was a healthcare worker with PCR-confirmed SARS-CoV-2 infection or an uninfected control (not recorded which). Both conserved end residues are part of each CDR3. Fields, in order: V gene, CDR3 protein.

TRBV7-2 CASSGWGRQGIISGNTIYF
TRBV11-2 CASSHLRGSYNEQFF
TRBV11-2 CASSPRQGLNTEAFF
TRBV4-1 CASSPGGRPSGANVLTF
TRBV12-3/TRBV12-4 CASRPTGTRYTF
TRBV10-3 CAIRQGNSPLHF
TRBV12-3/TRBV12-4 CASSLAGEVAEAFF
TRBV20-1 CSARAPDGEKLFF
TRBV5-1 CASSLGHGGSSNTEAFF
TRBV7-9 CASRGQGAFSGNTIYF
TRBV6-1 CASSEEMEETQYF
TRBV10-2 CASSGAGARGGTEAFF
TRBV4-2 CASKMRALSGANVLTF
TRBV2 CASSYNEKLFF
TRBV5-4 CASSLYNVRVEDEQFF
TRBV6-1 CASRSREEQYF
TRBV12-3/TRBV12-4 CASSSLYEQYF
TRBV9 CASSVAGATDTQYF
TRBV5-5 CASSLPGKNIQYF
TRBV6-2/TRBV6-3 CASSLKAGELFF
TRBV6-5 CASSSASGGATQYF
TRBV5-4 CASSSRGLQETQYF
TRBV7-2 CASSPGVAGGTDTQYF
TRBV11-2 CASSSRGGNSPLHF
TRBV9 CASSVAPDGSYEQYF
TRBV7-9 CASSLFRGSGEGYTF